This passage covers 10 T cell receptor beta chains from one sample sequenced in a study of T cells after yellow fever vaccination. TCRdb ran MiXCR on the 5' RACE reads and lists one entry per CDR3 protein. The repertoire has fewer than 350,000 distinct CDR3 sequences, around 4.5% of them found once; the top ten carry approximately 19%. Sequenced here: PBMCs, sampled 15 days after the yellow fever booster vaccination. These receptors were obtained from a man between 18 and 35 years old who received the YFV17D yellow fever vaccine.

This clonotype was recorded many times. The chain couples TRBV3-1 to TRBJ2-1, with 11 bases identical to TRBD2. The CDR3 consists of 14 residues. From germline, CDR1 is LGHDT and CDR2 YNNKEL (reference sequence). J lost 5 bases, V lost 4 bases, and 1 base had no gene match. The CDR3 loop is CASSRSGGDNEQFF. The CDR3 bases are TGTGCCAGCAGCCGTAGCGGGGGGGACAATGAGCAGTTCTTC.

Ten or more counts support this clonotype. The chain combines TRBV5-5 with TRBJ2-7; 7 bases are a match to TRBD1. Trimming removed 4 bases from V and 8 bases from J; junction bases left unmatched: 15. CDR3 length equals 15 residues. Germline V gives CDR1 SGHKS, CDR2 YYEKEE (reference sequence). The chain's CDR3 is CASSPRDRVLKKQYV. The CDR3 nucleotides read TGTGCCAGCAGCCCCCGCGACAGGGTCTTAAAGAAGCAGTACGTC.

In its sample, this clonotype was seen a few times. The rearrangement joins TRBV7-2 to TRBJ2-5; TRBD2 matches at 10 bases. The CDR3 is made up of 14 amino acids. V dropped 6 bases and J dropped 7; count of bases not matched to a gene: 8. Germline CDR1 reads SGHTA; CDR2 reads FQGNSA. CDR3: CASRLSGGPGTQYF. CDR3 nucleotide sequence: TGTGCCAGCAGACTTAGCGGGGGGCCGGGGACCCAGTACTTC.

A few counts support this clonotype. This chain connects TRBV12-5 to TRBJ1-1, with a weak D call TRBD1 (5 bases). Between the trimmed V and J ends, which lost 6 bases and 4 bases, there was a span of 21 bases. The CDR3 loop spans 16 amino acids. Germline-derived CDR1 and CDR2 are LGHNT and FRNRAP. CDR3 sequence: CASGYVPGGGSTEAFF. CDR3 nucleotides: TGTGCTAGTGGCTACGTACCGGGGGGGGGAAGCACTGAAGCTTTCTTT. The full variable domain, in which reference TRBV12-5 and TRBJ1-1 provide the parts outside the CDR3, is DARVTQTPRHKVTEMGQEVTMRCQPILGHNTVFWYRQTMMQGLELLAYFRNRAPLDDSGMPKDRFSAEMPDATLATLKIQPSEPRDSAVYFCASGYVPGGGSTEAFFGQGTRLTVV.

This clonotype has a handful of counts. The chain joins TRBV7-9 to TRBJ2-1; 7 bases map to TRBD2. Per the germline V gene, CDR1 is SEHNR and CDR2 is FQNEAQ (reference sequence). CDR3 length: 15 amino acids. Trimming removed 2 bases from V and 4 bases from J; junction bases left unmatched: 5. Here the CDR3 reads CASSLFPSGYNEQFF. CDR3 nucleotides: TGTGCCAGCAGCTTATTTCCTAGCGGATACAATGAGCAGTTCTTC.

The rearrangement links TRBV5-1 to TRBJ2-6; 8 nucleotides match TRBD1. The CDR3 consists of 19 residues. Germline trimming cut 1 base from V and 0 bases from J; bases unmatched to any gene: 9. Germline CDR1 and CDR2: SGHRS and YFSETQ. The DNA for the CDR3 is TGCGCCAGCAGCTTGAATTTAGGGACAGGATTCTCTGGGGCCAACGTCCTGACTTTC. Residues: CASSLNLGTGFSGANVLTF.

The sample holds a few counts of this clonotype. The V call is TRBV4-3, the J call TRBJ2-2, with 10 bases lining up with TRBD2. The germline V gene has CDR1 LGHNA and CDR2 YSLEER. This CDR3 comprises 17 residues. The trim removed 1 base at V and 4 bases at J, leaving 6 bases unmatched. The CDR3 spells CASSQGERGGFTGELFF. The CDR3 DNA reads TGCGCCAGCAGCCAAGGAGAGCGGGGGGGTTTCACCGGGGAGCTGTTTTTT.

A few counts support this clonotype. V and J are TRBV14 and TRBJ2-5; 7 bases map to TRBD2. This CDR3 is 15 amino acids long. Germline trimming cut 4 bases from V and 4 bases from J; bases unmatched to any gene: 9. From germline, CDR1 is SGHDN and CDR2 FVKESK. This chain's CDR3 is CASSPARGVRETQYF. Here the CDR3 DNA reads TGTGCCAGCAGCCCCGCCCGGGGGGTGCGAGAGACCCAGTACTTC.

In this sample, this clonotype turned up many times. This chain joins TRBV20-1 and TRBJ2-1; 8 bases agree with TRBD1. The CDR3 is 12 amino acids. Germline V CDR1 and CDR2: DFQATT, SNEGSKA (reference sequence). The CDR3 reads CGSGQEEYEQFF. CDR3 nucleotides: TGCGGGTCGGGACAGGAGGAATATGAGCAGTTCTTC.

The chain has TRBV4-3 and TRBJ1-6; a weak D match, TRBD1 (6 bases). Germline CDR1 LGHNA, CDR2 YSLEER. The CDR3 is 16 residues long. V gave up 2 bases and J gave up 4 bases, with 12 bases separating them. As DNA, the CDR3 is TGCGCCAGCAGCCAAACGGACAGCCGGTATAATTCACCCCTCCACTTT. It codes for CASSQTDSRYNSPLHF.